The next 11 T cell receptor beta chains were all read from a single sample in a study of blood T cell repertoires in COVID-19. Profiled with immunoSEQ multiplex PCR; TCRdb holds only in-frame clones, not every one. The profile shows some 250,000 clones, approximately 86% of them singletons. The sample comprised peripheral blood. Every receptor here comes from a woman aged 70-85 years with active or convalescent COVID-19.

The chain employs TRBV7-9 and TRBJ1-4; D not resolved. Germline CDR1 and CDR2: SEHNR and FQNEAQ (reference sequence). Deletions cut 6 bases from V and 3 bases from J, with 14 bases between. There are 15 residues in the CDR3. CDR3: CASSQTGMANEKLFF. Here the CDR3 DNA reads TGTGCCAGCAGTCAAACGGGTATGGCTAATGAAAAACTGTTTTTT.

This clone was found once. Other DNA sequences in the sample encode the same CDR3. This chain's CDR3 is CASSLSRGGGYTF. The CDR3 nucleotides read TGTGCCAGCAGCTTAAGTAGGGGTGGAGGCTACACCTTC. This sequence joins TRBV7-3 and TRBJ1-2, with D possibly matching TRBD1 (5 bases). Germline values: CDR1 SGHTA, CDR2 FQGTGA. The CDR3 extends over 13 amino acids. V lost 1 base to trimming and J lost 8 bases, with 11 bases between them.

This chain uses TRBV7-6 with TRBJ2-5; no firm D call. Trimming took 1 base from V and 3 from J, leaving 9 bases between them. Germline V lookup: CDR1 SGHVS, CDR2 FNYEAQ. The CDR3 has 14 residues. For the CDR3, the DNA is TGTGCCAGCAGCTTAGTAGCAGTAGAAGAGACCCAGTACTTC. Encoded protein: CASSLVAVEETQYF.

This rearrangement joins TRBV12-5 to TRBJ2-2; 10 nucleotides agree with TRBD2. Germline values: CDR1 LGHNT, CDR2 FRNRAP. The CDR3 is 15 amino acids. J lost 4 bases, V lost 4 bases, and 3 bases had no gene match. The CDR3 sequence: CASGWGLASTGELFF. CDR3 sequence (DNA): TGTGCTAGTGGTTGGGGACTAGCGAGCACCGGGGAGCTGTTTTTT. The full variable domain, completed using reference TRBV12-5 and TRBJ2-2, is DARVTQTPRHKVTEMGQEVTMRCQPILGHNTVFWYRQTMMQGLELLAYFRNRAPLDDSGMPKDRFSAEMPDATLATLKIQPSEPRDSAVYFCASGWGLASTGELFFGEGSRLTVL.

The rearrangement joins TRBV24-1 to TRBJ1-1; no clear D gene. The CDR3 consists of 12 residues. Trimming took 5 bases from V and 9 from J, leaving 12 bases between them. Germline CDR1 is KGHDR and CDR2 is SFDVKD. The CDR3 spells CATSVGSGKAFF. Here the CDR3 DNA reads TGTGCCACCAGTGTTGGGTCCGGGAAAGCTTTCTTT.

This chain joins TRBV14 and TRBJ1-2; the D is unclear. The V end lost 2 bases, the J end lost 8 bases, and 21 bases lay between the germline ends. The CDR3 has 16 amino acids. Germline assignment: CDR1 SGHDN and CDR2 FVKESK. CDR3: CASSQRRDPGMGGYTF. As DNA, the CDR3 is TGTGCCAGCAGCCAAAGACGAGACCCGGGGATGGGGGGCTACACCTTC.

The CDR3 nucleotides read TGTGCCAGCAGTGACTCCGACACCGACTATGGCTACACCTTC. Its protein is CASSDSDTDYGYTF. The chain uses TRBV6-4 and TRBJ1-2; D is unresolved. Trimming cost V 0 bases and J 3 bases, with 8 bases left between them. Germline assignment: CDR1 MRHNA and CDR2 SNTAGT. This CDR3 region has 14 residues.

As regards this clone: One end of the junction fails to match germline, which may point to a read error. The rearrangement joins TRBV5-6 to TRBJ1-6; 10 bases fit TRBD1. The CDR3 extends over 15 amino acids. Looked up from germline, CDR1 is SGHDT and CDR2 is YYEEEE. The CDR3 is CASSLADRGDSPLHF. The DNA for the CDR3 is TGTGCCAGCAGTTTGGCGGACAGGGGGGATTCACCCCTCCACTTT.

This clone has a single count. J is TRBJ2-2 and V is TRBV4-3; 10 bases are a match to TRBD1. The V segment lost 0 bases and the J segment 6 bases; nucleotides outside the gene matches: 7. Germline-derived CDR1 and CDR2 are LGHNA and YSLEER. CDR3 length: 17 amino acids. CDR3 DNA: TGCGCCAGCAGCCAAGATCGGGGGACAGGGGTCTCCGGGGAGCTGTTTTTT. This codes for CASSQDRGTGVSGELFF.

The J gene is TRBJ2-1, the V gene TRBV3-1 (or the pseudogene TRBV3-2); D might be TRBD2 (6 bases). The CDR3 is made up of 16 amino acids. V lost 1 base, J lost 0 bases, and 10 bases lay in between. Germline lookup yields CDR1 LGHDT and CDR2 YNNKEL (reference sequence). The CDR3 DNA reads as TGTGCCAGCAGCCAAGCCAGTAGCGGCTCCTACAATGAGCAGTTCTTC. It is translated as CASSQASSGSYNEQFF.

The V gene is TRBV18, the J gene TRBJ2-7; no clear D. Germline assignment: CDR1 KGHSH and CDR2 LQKENI. V was shortened by 4 bases and J by 4 bases, with 14 bases between the two germline ends. The CDR3 has 14 residues. The CDR3 spells CASSQAQDPYEQYF. The CDR3 coding sequence is TGTGCCAGCTCACAGGCCCAGGATCCATACGAGCAGTACTTC.